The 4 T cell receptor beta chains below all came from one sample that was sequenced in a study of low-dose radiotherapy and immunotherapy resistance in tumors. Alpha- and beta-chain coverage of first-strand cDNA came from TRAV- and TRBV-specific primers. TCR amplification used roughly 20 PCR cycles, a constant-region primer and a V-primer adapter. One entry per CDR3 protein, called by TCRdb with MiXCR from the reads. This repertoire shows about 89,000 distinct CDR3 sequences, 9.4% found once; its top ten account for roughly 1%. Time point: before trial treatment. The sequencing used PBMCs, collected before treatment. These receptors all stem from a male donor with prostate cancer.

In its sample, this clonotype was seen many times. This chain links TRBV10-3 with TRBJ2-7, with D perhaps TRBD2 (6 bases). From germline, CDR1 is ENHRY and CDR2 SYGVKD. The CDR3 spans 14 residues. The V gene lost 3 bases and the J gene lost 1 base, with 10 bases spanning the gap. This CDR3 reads CAISERGGSYEQYF. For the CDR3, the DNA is TGTGCCATCAGTGAAAGGGGAGGATCCTACGAGCAGTACTTC.

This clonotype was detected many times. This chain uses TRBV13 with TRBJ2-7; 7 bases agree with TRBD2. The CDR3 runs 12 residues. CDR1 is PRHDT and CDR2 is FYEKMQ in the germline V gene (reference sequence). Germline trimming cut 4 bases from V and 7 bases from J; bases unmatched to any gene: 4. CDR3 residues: CASSSQAGEQYF. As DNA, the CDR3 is TGTGCCAGCAGCTCCCAAGCGGGGGAGCAGTACTTC.

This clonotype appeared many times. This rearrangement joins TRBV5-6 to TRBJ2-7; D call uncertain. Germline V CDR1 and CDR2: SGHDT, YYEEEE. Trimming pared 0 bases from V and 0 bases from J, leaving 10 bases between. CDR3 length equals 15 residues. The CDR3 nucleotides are TGTGCCAGCAGCTTGGGTATCACCCGCTCCTACGAGCAGTACTTC. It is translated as CASSLGITRSYEQYF.

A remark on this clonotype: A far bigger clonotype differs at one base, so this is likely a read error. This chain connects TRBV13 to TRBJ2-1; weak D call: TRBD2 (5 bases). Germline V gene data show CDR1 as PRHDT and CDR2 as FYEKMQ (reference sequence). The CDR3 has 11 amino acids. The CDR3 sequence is CVTGLHNEQFF. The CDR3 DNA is TGTGTCACCGGACTGCACAATGAGCAGTTCTTC.